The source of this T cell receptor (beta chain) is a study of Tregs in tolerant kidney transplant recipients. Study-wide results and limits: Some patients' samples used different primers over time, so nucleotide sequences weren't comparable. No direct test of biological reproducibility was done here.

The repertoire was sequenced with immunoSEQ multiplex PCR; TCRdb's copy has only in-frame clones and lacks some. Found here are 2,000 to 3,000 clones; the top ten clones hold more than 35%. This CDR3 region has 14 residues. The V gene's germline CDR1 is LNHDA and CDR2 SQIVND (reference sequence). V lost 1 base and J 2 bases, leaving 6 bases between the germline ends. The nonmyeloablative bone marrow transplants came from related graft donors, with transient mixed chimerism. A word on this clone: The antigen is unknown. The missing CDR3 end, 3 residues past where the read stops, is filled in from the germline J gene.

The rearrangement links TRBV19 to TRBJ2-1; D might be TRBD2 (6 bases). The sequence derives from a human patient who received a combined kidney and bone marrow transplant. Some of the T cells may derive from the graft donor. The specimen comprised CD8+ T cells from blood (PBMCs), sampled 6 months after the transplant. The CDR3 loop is CASSIGGAYNEQFF. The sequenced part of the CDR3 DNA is TGTGCCAGTAGTATAGGGGGGGCCTACAATGAG.